The 23 T cell receptor beta chains below come from one sample, sequenced in a study of blood T cell repertoires in COVID-19 (dated by TCRdb to between 2020 and 2021). Library preparation used the immunoSEQ multiplex PCR assay. TCRdb re-hosts the immuneACCESS table, in-frame sequences only. Its copies lack some clones; in the studies checked, an unresolved V gene accounts for under half of them, and the cause for the rest is not known. Recorded for this sample are about 480,000 clones; 87% of them occurred a single time. Together, the top ten hold over 1.5% of the sample. The sample consisted of PBMCs or T cells enriched from blood (not recorded which). All receptors derive from a woman aged 18-30 years with acute COVID-19.

The CDR3 here is CATSRETAANTGELFF. CDR3 nucleotides: TGTGCCACCAGCAGAGAGACGGCGGCGAACACCGGGGAGCTGTTTTTT. The V and J genes are TRBV15 and TRBJ2-2; no definite D call. The V end was cut by 0 bases, the J end by 0 bases, with 8 bases between. The V gene's germline CDR1 is LNHNV and CDR2 YYDKDF (reference sequence). CDR3 length equals 16 residues.

The rearrangement links TRBV9 to TRBJ2-5, with 12 bases lining up with TRBD1. The CDR3 has 15 amino acids. Germline CDR1 reads SGDLS; CDR2 reads YYNGEE. With V trimmed by 4 bases and J by 5 bases, 6 bases remained unmatched. The CDR3: CASSPGQGARETQYF. The CDR3 bases are TGTGCCAGCAGCCCGGGACAGGGGGCTCGGGAGACCCAGTACTTC.

The chain joins TRBV5-1 to TRBJ1-1; D is unresolved. V lost 0 bases and J lost 7, with 13 bases in between. The CDR3 runs 14 residues. Germline CDR1 SGHRS, CDR2 YFSETQ. CDR3 protein: CASSLAFFRVEAFF. CDR3 DNA sequence: TGCGCCAGCAGCTTGGCCTTTTTCCGGGTTGAAGCTTTCTTT.

This clone appeared once. The chain carries TRBV5-1 and TRBJ2-2; possible D gene TRBD2, 5 bases. The ends were cut back, 5 bases at V and 0 bases at J, with 8 bases in the middle. CDR1 and CDR2 (germline): SGHRS, YFSETQ. There are 14 residues in the CDR3. The CDR3 sequence: CASRVGANTGELFF. The CDR3 DNA reads TGCGCCAGCAGAGTCGGGGCGAACACCGGGGAGCTGTTTTTT.

V usage is TRBV12-3 or TRBV12-4 and J usage is TRBJ2-7, with D possibly being TRBD1 (5 bases). V was clipped by 4 bases and J by 2 bases, with 9 bases between them. This CDR3 spans 13 amino acids. The CDR3 protein is CASSSREPYEQYF. Here the CDR3 DNA reads TGTGCCAGCAGTTCCAGGGAACCCTACGAGCAGTACTTC.

The J gene is TRBJ1-1, the V gene TRBV3-1 (or the pseudogene TRBV3-2); TRBD1 aligns across 12 bases. Germline V gives CDR1 LGHDT, CDR2 YNNKEL (reference sequence). The J segment lost 6 bases and the V segment lost 5 bases, leaving 7 bases of the junction unmatched. The CDR3 is made up of 15 amino acids. The CDR3 DNA follows: TGTGCCAGCAGCTCCCCGGGACAGGGGGCCGCTGAAGCTTTCTTT. Its protein product is CASSSPGQGAAEAFF.

The chain is built from TRBV6-5 and TRBJ1-2, with a possible D match to TRBD1 (5 bases). The CDR3 is 15 residues long. V dropped 7 bases and J dropped 4 bases, with 19 bases sitting between them. Germline CDR1 is MNHEY and CDR2 is SVGAGI. The chain's CDR3 is CASMGSTWGGYGYTF. The CDR3 DNA is TGTGCCAGCATGGGGAGTACGTGGGGGGGCTATGGCTACACCTTC.

The V call is TRBV28, the J call TRBJ2-4; TRBD1 is a possible D gene (5 bases). The CDR3 extends over 13 amino acids. Germline V lookup: CDR1 MDHEN, CDR2 SYDVKM. V was trimmed by 1 base and J by 8 bases, leaving 9 bases between them. CDR3 sequence: CASSLSGSDIQYF. Written as DNA, the CDR3 is TGTGCCAGCAGTTTATCAGGGTCGGACATTCAGTACTTC.

This chain uses TRBV5-4 with TRBJ1-3; D unclear. This CDR3 is 13 amino acids long. Germline lookup yields CDR1 SGHNT and CDR2 YYREEE (reference sequence). Deletions cut 2 bases from V and 1 base from J, with 4 bases between. The CDR3 nucleotides read TGTGCCAGCAGCTTCGGGTCTGGAAACACCATATATTTT. This encodes CASSFGSGNTIYF.

V gene TRBV11-2 combines with J gene TRBJ2-2; perhaps TRBD1 as D (5 bases). The length of the CDR3 is 18 residues. V dropped 2 bases and J dropped 0 bases, with 16 bases sitting between them. In germline, CDR1 is SGHAT, CDR2 FQNNGV. CDR3 loop: CASSLPQGTHANTGELFF. The DNA for the CDR3 is TGTGCCAGCAGCTTACCCCAGGGAACACACGCGAACACCGGGGAGCTGTTTTTT.

This chain joins TRBV7-9 and TRBJ2-2; D ambiguous. Germline-derived CDR1 and CDR2 are SEHNR and FQNEAQ (reference sequence). V was pared by 2 bases and J by 0 bases, with 7 bases between. This CDR3 comprises 15 residues. CDR3 DNA: TGTGCCAGCAGCTTAAATTCAGCGAACACCGGGGAGCTGTTTTTT. Translation gives CASSLNSANTGELFF.

This chain links TRBV7-2 with TRBJ2-1; 9 nucleotides line up with TRBD2. The germline gives CDR1 SGHTA, CDR2 FQGNSA. This CDR3 spans 16 amino acids. Trimming at V came to 1 base and at J to 6 bases, leaving 7 bases not matched to a gene. The CDR3: CASSLVGGGATNEQFF. The CDR3 DNA is TGTGCCAGCAGCTTAGTGGGCGGGGGGGCAACCAATGAGCAGTTCTTC. The variable domain in full, completed from reference TRBV7-2 and TRBJ2-1, reads GAGVSQSPSNKVTEKGKDVELRCDPISGHTALYWYRQSLGQGLEFLIYFQGNSAPDKSGLPSDRFSAERTGGSVSTLTIQRTQQEDSAVYLCASSLVGGGATNEQFFGPGTRLTVL.

The V gene is TRBV11-1, the J gene TRBJ1-4, with D maybe TRBD1 (6 bases). Trimming stripped 3 bases from V and 7 bases from J, with 12 bases between. The germline CDR1 and CDR2 sequences are SGHAT and FQDESV (reference sequence). This CDR3 is built from 14 residues. For the CDR3, the DNA is TGTGCCAGCAGCTTCTCTGGACAGAGTGAAAAACTGTTTTTT. Residues: CASSFSGQSEKLFF.

This clone was seen a handful of times. This chain uses TRBV4-3 with TRBJ2-4; D possibly corresponds to TRBD2 (6 bases). The V gene lost 0 bases and the J gene lost 7 bases, with 13 bases spanning the gap. This CDR3 is built from 15 residues. Germline V lookup: CDR1 LGHNA, CDR2 YSLEER. DNA of the CDR3: TGCGCCAGCAGCCAAGACGGCCGGGGGACGAACATTCAGTACTTC. Its protein product is CASSQDGRGTNIQYF.

This chain uses TRBV19 with TRBJ1-4; D remains unclear. The CDR3 loop spans 14 amino acids. Trimming shortened V by 6 bases and J by 0 bases, and 8 bases separated the two germline ends. CDR1 and CDR2 (germline): LNHDA, SQIVND (reference sequence). The CDR3 nucleotides are TGTGCCAGTAGAAGAGTTGCAACTAATGAAAAACTGTTTTTT. Encoded protein: CASRRVATNEKLFF. Combining the CDR3 with reference TRBV19 and TRBJ1-4 gives the whole variable domain DGGITQSPKYLFRKEGQNVTLSCEQNLNHDAMYWYRQDPGQGLRLIYYSQIVNDFQKGDIAEGYSVSREKKESFPLTVTSAQKNPTAFYLCASRRVATNEKLFFGSGTQLSVL.

The rearrangement uses TRBV6-2 or TRBV6-3 and TRBJ2-3, with D unresolved. This CDR3 spans 13 amino acids. Trimming took off 5 bases at V and 2 bases at J, with 8 bases between the two ends. Germline V gene data show CDR1 as MNHEY and CDR2 as SVGEGT. The CDR3 loop is CASSPGDTDTQYF. The CDR3 DNA reads TGTGCCAGCAGTCCCGGTGACACAGATACGCAGTATTTT.

The rearrangement joins TRBV27 to TRBJ1-6; no definite D call. Trimming pared 8 bases from V and 7 bases from J, leaving 12 bases between. CDR3 size: 13 residues. CDR1 is MNHEY and CDR2 is SMNVEV in the germline V gene (reference sequence). The CDR3 DNA reads TGTGCCAGCTTCGCGGCCCTAAATTCACCCCTCCACTTT. Its protein product is CASFAALNSPLHF.

The chain has TRBV15 and TRBJ1-6; D remains unclear. The CDR3 runs 13 residues. Looked up from germline, CDR1 is LNHNV and CDR2 is YYDKDF (reference sequence). The V end lost 5 bases, the J end lost 7 bases, and 9 bases lay between the germline ends. In DNA form, the CDR3 reads TGTGCCACCAGCCTGCTCGGGAATTCACCCCTCCACTTT. Translating it yields CATSLLGNSPLHF. Based on the CDR3 plus reference TRBV15 and TRBJ1-6, the full variable domain is DAMVIQNPRYQVTQFGKPVTLSCSQTLNHNVMYWYQQKSSQAPKLLFHYYDKDFNNEADTPDNFQSRRPNTSFCFLDIRSPGLGDTAMYLCATSLLGNSPLHFGNGTRLTVT.

The chain couples TRBV5-1 to TRBJ2-3, with a weak D call TRBD2 (7 bases). The CDR3 sequence is 14 residues long. The V gene's germline CDR1 is SGHRS and CDR2 YFSETQ. V was shortened by 5 bases and J by 3 bases, with 13 bases between the two germline ends. The CDR3 is CASREGGLTDTQYF. DNA for the CDR3: TGCGCCAGCAGAGAGGGGGGGCTAACAGATACGCAGTATTTT.

V and J are TRBV5-1 and TRBJ2-2; TRBD2 is a possible D gene (6 bases). V gave up 4 bases and J gave up 2 bases, with 15 bases separating them. CDR1 is SGHRS and CDR2 is YFSETQ in the germline V gene. The CDR3 consists of 16 residues. Here the CDR3 reads CASSPSRGINTGELFF. The CDR3 DNA is TGCGCCAGCAGCCCGAGTCGGGGGATAAACACCGGGGAGCTGTTTTTT.

The chain carries TRBV19 and TRBJ2-7; TRBD2 matches at 7 bases. The J segment lost 0 bases and the V segment lost 5 bases, leaving 13 bases of the junction unmatched. The CDR3 contains 17 residues. In germline, CDR1 is LNHDA, CDR2 SQIVND (reference sequence). CDR3 in amino acids: CASSYGRHFSISYEQYF. The DNA for the CDR3 is TGTGCCAGTAGTTACGGGAGGCATTTCTCTATCTCCTACGAGCAGTACTTC.

The chain couples TRBV5-8 to TRBJ2-1, with 14 bases matching TRBD2. The CDR3 runs to 19 residues. CDR1 is SGHTS and CDR2 is YDEGEE in the germline V gene. Losses at the gene ends were 3 bases for V and 5 bases for J; bases not matched to a gene: 13. DNA of the CDR3: TGTGCCAGCAGCTACTCGGGACTAGCGGGAGTGCAGGGAAACAATGAGCAGTTCTTC. Encoded protein: CASSYSGLAGVQGNNEQFF. Complete variable domain (other parts from reference TRBV5-8 and TRBJ2-1): EAGVTQSPTHLIKTRGQQATLRCSPISGHTSVYWYQQALGLGLQFLLWYDEGEERNRGNFPPRFSGRQFPNYSSELNVNALELEDSALYLCASSYSGLAGVQGNNEQFFGPGTRLTVL.

This chain uses TRBV11-2 with TRBJ2-5; D is possibly TRBD1 (8 bases). The ends were cut back, 4 bases at V and 1 base at J, with 16 bases in the middle. Looked up from germline, CDR1 is SGHAT and CDR2 is FQNNGV. This CDR3 contains 16 residues. CDR3: CASSSGGGQAQETQYF. The DNA of the CDR3 is TGTGCCAGCAGCTCGGGCGGGGGACAGGCCCAAGAGACCCAGTACTTC.